Listed here are 24 T cell receptor beta chains from one sample, sequenced in a study of T cell clones after liver transplantation. Sequencing was performed with immunoSEQ multiplex PCR; in TCRdb, only in-frame clones are kept and a portion is missing. The sample records roughly 70,000 clones, about 80% being singletons. The specimen comprised CD4+ T cells from blood, sampled before liver transplant. The receptor set was obtained from a human donor who received a liver transplant.

The CDR3, as DNA: TGTGCCAGCACCCACGCGGACAGGGCGGGGGCTTTCTTT. It translates to CASTHADRAGAFF. The genes are TRBV6-6 and TRBJ1-1, with TRBD1 matching 8 bases. The CDR3 is made up of 13 amino acids. J lost 11 bases, V lost 7 bases, and 12 bases had no gene match. CDR1 MNHNY and CDR2 SVGAGI come from the germline V gene (reference sequence).

The chain has TRBV7-9 and TRBJ2-5; D is unresolved. The germline V and J ends were trimmed by 3 bases and 2 bases, with 10 bases remaining between them. The CDR3 has 14 amino acids. Per the germline V gene, CDR1 is SEHNR and CDR2 is FQNEAQ (reference sequence). The chain's CDR3 is CASSFRAVQETQYF. The CDR3 nucleotides read TGTGCCAGCAGCTTTCGGGCAGTTCAAGAGACCCAGTACTTC.

The chain's CDR3 is CASRTRTRPGEEQYF. CDR3 nucleotides: TGTGCCAGCAGGACTAGGACAAGGCCTGGGGAGGAGCAGTACTTC. This rearrangement joins TRBV28 to TRBJ2-7, with D possibly matching TRBD2 (6 bases). Trimming took off 6 bases at V and 7 bases at J, with 22 bases between the two ends. The V gene's germline CDR1 is MDHEN and CDR2 SYDVKM. The CDR3 sequence is 15 residues long.

This clone was observed a few times. The rearrangement uses TRBV7-9 and TRBJ2-7; D may be TRBD1 (6 bases). Trimming removed 2 bases at V and 7 bases at J, with 12 bases between. CDR1 SEHNR and CDR2 FQNEAQ come from the germline V gene (reference sequence). The CDR3 extends over 13 amino acids. The CDR3 DNA follows: TGTGCCAGCAGCTTAACAGGGCCGGGGGAGCAGTACTTC. Translation gives CASSLTGPGEQYF. The full variable domain, rest sourced from reference TRBV7-9 and TRBJ2-7, is DTGVSQNPRHKITKRGQNVTFRCDPISEHNRLYWYRQTLGQGPEFLTYFQNEAQLEKSRLLSDRFSAERPKGSFSTLEIQRTEQGDSAMYLCASSLTGPGEQYFGPGTRLTVT.

The V call is TRBV21-1, the J call TRBJ2-7. TRBV21-1 is shown as a pseudogene. The CDR3 loop spans 11 amino acids. The CDR3 coding sequence is TGTGCCAGCGGCAGCTCCTACGAGCAGTACTTC. This gives the protein CASGSSYEQYF.

The chain couples TRBV7-6 to TRBJ1-3; 9 bases map to TRBD1. The V segment lost 4 bases and the J segment 4 bases; nucleotides outside the gene matches: 11. The germline V gene has CDR1 SGHVS and CDR2 FNYEAQ. CDR3 length: 17 amino acids. DNA of the CDR3: TGTGCCAGCAGCTCACCGGGACAGGGATCGTACGGAAACACCATATATTTT. This codes for CASSSPGQGSYGNTIYF. Supplemented by reference TRBV7-6 and TRBJ1-3, the full variable domain reads GAGVSQSPRYKVTKRGQDVALRCDPISGHVSLYWYRQALGQGPEFLTYFNYEAQQDKSGLPNDRFSAERPEGSISTLTIQRTEQRDSAMYRCASSSPGQGSYGNTIYFGEGSWLTVV.

CDR3 region: CASSLGVAGSLSYNEQFF. CDR3 coding DNA: TGCGCCAGCAGCCTCGGGGTAGCGGGTTCCCTGTCCTACAATGAGCAGTTCTTC. This sequence joins TRBV5-1 and TRBJ2-1; TRBD2 matches at 7 bases. The germline gives CDR1 SGHRS, CDR2 YFSETQ. Germline trimming cut 4 bases from V and 1 base from J; bases unmatched to any gene: 14. The CDR3 runs 18 residues.

This clone was detected once. The chain employs TRBV6-5 and TRBJ1-1; a weak D match, TRBD1 (6 bases). This CDR3 spans 14 amino acids. The germline V and J ends were trimmed by 6 bases and 1 base, with 12 bases remaining between them. Germline values: CDR1 MNHEY, CDR2 SVGAGI. Here the CDR3 reads CASSLRTENTEAFF. CDR3 DNA: TGTGCCAGCAGCCTCCGGACAGAGAACACTGAAGCTTTCTTT.

The chain uses TRBV5-1 and TRBJ2-5; 7 bases line up with TRBD1. This CDR3 is built from 15 residues. Trimming cost V 1 base and J 2 bases; bases outside gene matches: 5. The germline CDR1 and CDR2 sequences are SGHRS and YFSETQ. For the CDR3, the DNA is TGCGCCAGCAGCTTGCTACCAGGGGGTCAAGAGACCCAGTACTTC. This gives the protein CASSLLPGGQETQYF.

The chain employs TRBV29-1 and TRBJ1-2; D not certain. The V gene lost 7 bases and the J gene lost 6 bases, with 24 bases spanning the gap. This CDR3 contains 15 residues. The germline V gene encodes CDR1 SQVTM and CDR2 ANQGSEA. The CDR3 spells CSANLGGARPNGYTF. CDR3 bases: TGCAGCGCCAACCTTGGTGGCGCCCGACCCAATGGCTACACCTTC.

As to this clone: The junction differs from germline at one of its ends, possibly a read error. The chain links TRBV7-7 to TRBJ1-1; D not certain. The CDR3 spans 13 residues. In germline, CDR1 is SSHAT, CDR2 FNYEAQ (reference sequence). The CDR3 spells CASSADFNTEAFF. CDR3 in DNA: TGTGCTAGCAGCGCGGACTTTAACACTGAAGCTTTCTTT.

This clone turned up a few times. J is TRBJ1-5 and V is TRBV18; 7 bases are shared with TRBD1. This CDR3 spans 14 amino acids. Germline CDR1 and CDR2: KGHSH and LQKENI. V trimming: 4 bases; J trimming: 4 bases; junction bases outside the gene matches: 4. The CDR3: CASSLTGRNQPQHF. CDR3 coding DNA: TGTGCCAGCTCACTGACAGGGAGGAATCAGCCCCAGCATTTT.

This rearrangement joins TRBV7-2 to TRBJ2-7; 9 bases are a match to TRBD1. Germline loops: CDR1 SGHTA, CDR2 FQGNSA. The length of the CDR3 is 15 residues. After removal of 4 bases from V and 9 bases from J, the junction contained 13 bases not matched to a gene. CDR3 bases: TGTGCCAGCAGCTCCGGGACAGGGCTCCTCGTTGGGCAGTACTTC. It translates to CASSSGTGLLVGQYF.

The chain links TRBV4-2 to TRBJ1-1; the D is unclear. Germline V gene sequence: CDR1 LGHNA, CDR2 YNFKEQ. The length of the CDR3 is 15 residues. The V end was cut by 0 bases, the J end by 1 base, with 9 bases between. In DNA, the CDR3 is TGTGCCAGCAGCCAAGATCTTTGGGGGAACACTGAAGCTTTCTTT. This codes for CASSQDLWGNTEAFF.

The chain links TRBV27 to TRBJ1-5; perhaps TRBD1 as D (5 bases). CDR1 MNHEY and CDR2 SMNVEV come from the germline V gene (reference sequence). Trimming removed 6 bases at V and 4 bases at J, with 7 bases between. The length of the CDR3 is 12 residues. The CDR3 DNA follows: TGTGCCAGCAGAACAGGAAATCAGCCCCAGCATTTT. Protein: CASRTGNQPQHF.

V gene TRBV5-8 combines with J gene TRBJ1-5, with unresolved D. The CDR3 is 15 amino acids. Germline V gives CDR1 SGHTS, CDR2 YDEGEE. The V end lost 3 bases, the J end lost 7 bases, and 17 bases lay between the germline ends. The CDR3 region is CASSSILHQKQPQHF. CDR3 sequence (DNA): TGTGCCAGCAGCTCTATCCTCCACCAGAAACAGCCCCAGCATTTT.

The rearrangement joins TRBV5-1 to TRBJ1-1; D ambiguous. The CDR3 loop spans 15 amino acids. The germline V gene has CDR1 SGHRS and CDR2 YFSETQ. Trimming took 3 bases from V and 1 from J, leaving 13 bases between them. CDR3 loop: CASSSRNAGNTEAFF. The CDR3, as DNA: TGCGCCAGCAGCTCCAGAAACGCTGGGAACACTGAAGCTTTCTTT.

This chain links TRBV6-1 with TRBJ2-1; no clear D gene. This CDR3 is built from 11 residues. Germline values: CDR1 MNHNS, CDR2 SASEGT. V lost 2 bases and J 5 bases, leaving 1 base between the germline ends. As DNA, the CDR3 is TGTGCCAGCAGTGAAAACAATGAGCAGTTCTTC. This gives the protein CASSENNEQFF.

CDR3: CAISGAQGAGELFF. In DNA form, the CDR3 reads TGTGCCATCAGTGGGGCACAGGGAGCCGGGGAGCTGTTTTTT. This chain uses TRBV10-3 with TRBJ2-2; perhaps TRBD1 as D (6 bases). The V end was cut by 4 bases, the J end by 6 bases, with 12 bases between. The length of the CDR3 is 14 residues. The germline V gene encodes CDR1 ENHRY and CDR2 SYGVKD.

The chain combines TRBV5-1 with TRBJ2-2, with D maybe TRBD2 (6 bases). The CDR3 has 16 residues. V was cut by 4 bases and J by 0 bases, with 13 bases left in between. CDR1 SGHRS and CDR2 YFSETQ come from the germline V gene. The CDR3 spells CASSQHGRANTGELFF. In DNA, the CDR3 is TGCGCCAGCAGCCAACACGGGAGAGCGAACACCGGGGAGCTGTTTTTT.

The rearrangement links TRBV11-1 to TRBJ2-3; D ambiguous. Trimming cost V 5 bases and J 5 bases, with 11 bases left between them. The germline gives CDR1 SGHAT, CDR2 FQDESV (reference sequence). This CDR3 comprises 13 residues. The CDR3 protein is CASSQPVQDTQYF. CDR3 in DNA: TGTGCCAGCAGCCAACCAGTTCAAGATACGCAGTATTTT.

This clone was found once. This sequence joins TRBV2 and TRBJ1-5, with D perhaps matching TRBD1 (5 bases). Looked up from germline, CDR1 is SNHLY and CDR2 is FYNNEI. V gave up 2 bases and J gave up 4 bases, with 12 bases separating them. The CDR3 contains 15 residues. CDR3 nucleotide sequence: TGTGCCAGCAGTGAACTACGGGGCTGGAATCAGCCCCAGCATTTT. Encoded protein: CASSELRGWNQPQHF.

The chain carries TRBV28 and TRBJ1-5, with D perhaps TRBD1 (5 bases). CDR1 and CDR2 (germline): MDHEN, SYDVKM. The CDR3 loop spans 15 amino acids. Trimming removed 8 bases from V and 2 bases from J, with 16 bases in between. Here the CDR3 reads CASSSQGMGNQPQHF. CDR3 sequence (DNA): TGTGCCAGCTCTTCTCAGGGTATGGGCAATCAGCCCCAGCATTTT.

V and J are TRBV7-2 and TRBJ2-5; TRBD1 matches at 7 bases. The CDR3 length is 14 residues. CDR1 and CDR2 (germline): SGHTA, FQGNSA. The V and J ends lost 5 bases and 5 bases, in that order; junction bases with no gene match: 8. The chain's CDR3 is CASSAIQGMETQYF. In DNA form, the CDR3 reads TGTGCCAGCAGCGCGATACAGGGGATGGAGACCCAGTACTTC.